This T cell receptor (beta chain) originates from a study of CD8+CD57+ T cells in acquired aplastic anemia. About this clonotype: Its antigen is undetermined.

Study findings and constraints: Common to patients and controls were 25 to 30 CD8+ CDR3 sequences.

V was clipped by 5 bases and J by 3 bases; unmatched bases: 5. Germline V gene lookup returns CDR1 SNHLY and CDR2 FYNNEI. This CDR3 is built from 14 residues. An expansion of CD8+CD57+ cells by flow cytometry had been shown in patients chosen for sequencing. The diagnosis in all patients was severe acquired aplastic anemia. When blood sampling took place, the patients had received no therapy. Genomic DNA templated the TCR beta VDJ and CDR3 profiling. One entry per CDR3 protein results from TCRdb running MiXCR on the reads. The table shows about 150,000 distinct CDR3 sequences, with about 52% occurring only once.

This sequence was found in a human donor with aplastic anemia. This chain connects TRBV2 to TRBJ2-7; TRBD1 agrees at 9 bases. Sequenced input: sorted CD4+, CD8+, or CD8+CD57+ T cells (not recorded which) from PBMCs. The CDR3 nucleotides are TGTGCCAGCAGTCCGGACAGGGGAGACTACGAGCAGTACTTC. Amino acid sequence: CASSPDRGDYEQYF.